The clone carrying this T cell receptor beta chain was seen many times. The antigen is unknown. TCRdb fed the 5' RACE reads into MiXCR, producing one record per CDR3 protein. This table has 250,000 to 400,000 distinct CDR3 sequences, approximately 10% appearing once. The data were taken from a study of CD8 T cells in ankylosing spondylitis. General observations from the study: A subset of motif variants has previously been described in the synovial fluid and blood of reactive arthritis. Among TCR beta sequences, a motif of under ten highly homologous variants appeared characteristic of ankylosing spondylitis blood. Clones linked to disease, bearing a CD8+ phenotype, were relatively rare in peripheral blood. Enrichment of disease-linked clones was reportedly significant in matched ankylosing spondylitis synovial fluid.

Input material: blood, either unsorted or a sorted T cell fraction (not recorded which). This sequence was found in a female donor with ankylosing spondylitis or in good health (not recorded which).

The CDR3 nucleotides read TGCAGCGTTGGGGGCATGAACACCGGGGAGCTGTTTTTT. This codes for CSVGGMNTGELFF. This chain links TRBV29-1 with TRBJ2-2; maybe TRBD1 (5 bases). Germline V gene data show CDR1 as SQVTM and CDR2 as ANQGSEA. The CDR3 totals 13 residues. V shed 4 bases and J shed 1 base, with 7 bases lying between them.